Shown below are 27 T cell receptor beta chains from a single sample sequenced in a study of T-cell reconstitution after alpha-beta-depleted transplantation in children. Unique molecular identifiers were used to barcode this TCRbeta library. Each CDR3 protein is one row after TCRdb ran MiXCR on the PCR reads. The table records about 220,000 distinct CDR3 sequences, around a sixth of them present only once. The sample consisted of PBMCs, mostly from graft donor cells, taken 360 days after TCRalphabeta/CD19-depleted stem cell transplant. Every receptor here comes from a male patient aged 2 to 10 who had a stem cell transplant for acute lymphoblastic leukemia, so the T cells may come from the graft donor.

V gene TRBV7-9 combines with J gene TRBJ1-2; tentative D call: TRBD1 (5 bases). The CDR3 contains 13 residues. The germline V gene encodes CDR1 SEHNR and CDR2 FQNEAQ (reference sequence). With 4 bases removed from V and 2 bases from J, the gap between germline ends came to 8 bases. CDR3: CASSSTANYGYTF. The DNA for the CDR3 is TGTGCCAGCAGCTCGACAGCGAACTATGGCTACACCTTC.

The chain is built from TRBV27 and TRBJ2-7, with 9 bases lining up with TRBD1. This CDR3 has 14 residues. Per the germline V gene, CDR1 is MNHEY and CDR2 is SMNVEV (reference sequence). The V segment lost 4 bases and the J segment 4 bases; nucleotides outside the gene matches: 5. For the CDR3, the DNA is TGTGCCAGCAGTTGGGTGGACAGGGGTTACGAGCAGTACTTC. Its protein product is CASSWVDRGYEQYF.

The chain joins TRBV7-9 to TRBJ2-1, with 7 bases matching TRBD1. Germline lookup yields CDR1 SEHNR and CDR2 FQNEAQ (reference sequence). Germline trimming cut 5 bases from V and 9 bases from J; bases unmatched to any gene: 16. This CDR3 contains 16 residues. In nucleotides, the CDR3 is TGTGCCAGCAGCCCCCTGAGTCTAGGGGGCTACGTTGAGCAGTTCTTC. It encodes CASSPLSLGGYVEQFF.

This clonotype was picked up a small number of times. CDR3 DNA sequence: TGTGCCAGCAGTCCGACAGCGAATACGCAGTATTTT. It specifies CASSPTANTQYF. The J gene is TRBJ2-3, the V gene TRBV12-3 or TRBV12-4; tentative D call: TRBD1 (5 bases). The CDR3 length is 12 residues. V lost 5 bases, J lost 7 bases, and 10 bases lay in between.

This rearrangement joins TRBV5-1 to TRBJ2-2; D is ambiguous. Germline V lookup: CDR1 SGHRS, CDR2 YFSETQ. V was pared by 0 bases and J by 1 base, with 7 bases between. The CDR3 has 15 residues. This CDR3 reads CASSLVSENTGELFF. CDR3 nucleotides: TGCGCCAGCAGCTTGGTTTCAGAGAACACCGGGGAGCTGTTTTTT.

This clonotype was counted a few times. This sequence joins TRBV3-1 and TRBJ2-7, with 8 bases aligning to TRBD1. CDR3 length: 15 residues. Germline V gene sequence: CDR1 LGHDT, CDR2 YNNKEL (reference sequence). V lost 2 bases to trimming and J lost 4 bases; unmatched junction nucleotides: 7. DNA for the CDR3: TGTGCCAGCAGCCAACAGACAGGGGCTGTTTACGAGCAGTACTTC. Residues: CASSQQTGAVYEQYF.

In its sample, this clonotype was seen a few times. The rearrangement uses TRBV5-1 and TRBJ2-2, with D unclear. Germline CDR1 and CDR2: SGHRS and YFSETQ. The CDR3 spans 15 residues. Trimming cost V 0 bases and J 4 bases, with 10 bases left between them. DNA of the CDR3: TGCGCCAGCAGCTTGGTAAGAGGCGGCACCGGGGAGCTGTTTTTT. It yields the protein CASSLVRGGTGELFF.

The J gene is TRBJ1-2, the V gene TRBV7-8; the match to TRBD1 covers 8 bases. From germline, CDR1 is SGHVS and CDR2 FQNEAQ. V lost 5 bases, J lost 5 bases, and 7 bases stayed unmatched. This CDR3 comprises 14 residues. CDR3 nucleotide sequence: TGTGCCAGCAGCCCCCAGGGGGCGGATTATGGCTACACCTTC. This codes for CASSPQGADYGYTF.

The table lists this clonotype with a few counts. The chain combines TRBV12-3 or TRBV12-4 with TRBJ1-1; D perhaps matches TRBD1 (5 bases). This CDR3 has 14 amino acids. Trimming cost V 7 bases and J 1 base, with 13 bases left between them. CDR3 in DNA: TGTGCCAGCACTTTGACGGGGGGGAACACTGAAGCTTTCTTT. It encodes CASTLTGGNTEAFF.

V usage is TRBV5-5 and J usage is TRBJ2-5, with 7 bases aligning to TRBD2. The J segment lost 1 base and the V segment lost 4 bases, leaving 4 bases of the junction unmatched. The CDR3 is 14 amino acids. The germline CDR1 and CDR2 sequences are SGHKS and YYEKEE (reference sequence). The CDR3: CASSRTSFQETQYF. As DNA, the CDR3 is TGTGCCAGCAGCCGGACTAGTTTCCAAGAGACCCAGTACTTC. Full variable domain (missing parts from reference TRBV5-5 and TRBJ2-5): DAGVTQSPTHLIKTRGQQVTLRCSPISGHKSVSWYQQVLGQGPQFIFQYYEKEERGRGNFPDRFSARQFPNYSSELNVNALLLGDSALYLCASSRTSFQETQYFGPGTRLLVL.

CDR3 sequence reads: CASSPRVAGEQYF. The CDR3 nucleotides read TGTGCCAGCAGCCCTCGGGTAGCGGGTGAGCAGTACTTC. This chain uses TRBV3-1 with TRBJ2-7, with 7 bases aligning to TRBD2. The J segment lost 7 bases and the V segment lost 4 bases, leaving 7 bases of the junction unmatched. Germline V gives CDR1 LGHDT, CDR2 YNNKEL (reference sequence). The CDR3 totals 13 residues.

The rearrangement joins TRBV12-3 or TRBV12-4 to TRBJ2-7, with a weak D call TRBD2 (6 bases). CDR3 length: 15 residues. Trimming pared 6 bases from V and 4 bases from J, leaving 19 bases between. CDR3 protein: CASRPPREDGYEQYF. The CDR3 DNA sequence: TGTGCCAGCAGGCCACCTAGGGAGGACGGATACGAGCAGTACTTC.

The chain is built from TRBV12-3 or TRBV12-4 and TRBJ2-1, with D unclear. V was trimmed by 6 bases and J by 12 bases, leaving 12 bases between them. This CDR3 has 11 amino acids. The CDR3 coding sequence is TGTGCCAGCAGCGATATTGGGTGGCAGTTCTTC. Amino acids: CASSDIGWQFF.

The chain recombines TRBV5-1 with TRBJ1-3; no reliable D call. Germline CDR1 is SGHRS and CDR2 is YFSETQ. The CDR3 consists of 13 residues. The V and J ends lost 4 bases and 7 bases respectively, with 12 bases between them. CDR3 residues: CASSLDTLNTIYF. The CDR3 nucleotides read TGCGCCAGCAGCCTCGACACCCTCAACACCATATATTTT. Supplemented by reference TRBV5-1 and TRBJ1-3, the full variable domain reads KAGVTQTPRYLIKTRGQQVTLSCSPISGHRSVSWYQQTPGQGLQFLFEYFSETQRNKGNFPGRFSGRQFSNSRSEMNVSTLELGDSALYLCASSLDTLNTIYFGEGSWLTVV.

The gene calls are TRBV7-8 and TRBJ2-1; possible D gene TRBD1, 5 bases. The germline V gene has CDR1 SGHVS and CDR2 FQNEAQ. The germline V and J ends were trimmed by 5 bases and 2 bases, with 10 bases remaining between them. The CDR3 spans 14 residues. In nucleotides, the CDR3 is TGTGCCAGCAGCCCCAGGGTGGCCTACAATGAGCAGTTCTTC. Protein sequence: CASSPRVAYNEQFF.

The chain joins TRBV7-8 to TRBJ2-4; D gene unclear. Germline values: CDR1 SGHVS, CDR2 FQNEAQ. Deletions cut 3 bases from V and 1 base from J, with 13 bases between. The CDR3 has 16 amino acids. CDR3 nucleotides: TGTGCCAGCAGCTTCCACGGAAGCTTGGCCAAAAACATTCAGTACTTC. Protein: CASSFHGSLAKNIQYF.

This clonotype was picked up a small number of times. The J gene is TRBJ2-7, the V gene TRBV12-3 or TRBV12-4; TRBD1 or TRBD2 may be the D gene (6 bases each). V was pared by 1 base and J by 2 bases, with 9 bases between. The CDR3 consists of 14 residues. The CDR3 here is CASSLEEGAYEQYF. DNA for the CDR3: TGTGCCAGCAGTTTAGAGGAGGGGGCCTACGAGCAGTACTTC.

The chain has TRBV7-9 and TRBJ1-5; no clear D gene. Looked up from germline, CDR1 is SEHNR and CDR2 is FQNEAQ (reference sequence). This CDR3 region has 15 residues. Trimming pared 5 bases from V and 5 bases from J, leaving 16 bases between. This chain's CDR3 is CASSPDSSSYQPQHF. DNA of the CDR3: TGTGCCAGCAGCCCGGACTCATCTTCATATCAGCCCCAGCATTTT.

This clonotype came up a few times. V is TRBV7-2 and J is TRBJ2-7; 7 positions match TRBD1. Germline CDR1 and CDR2: SGHTA and FQGNSA. Trimming at V came to 0 bases and at J to 0 bases, leaving 5 bases not matched to a gene. This CDR3 is built from 16 residues. CDR3 coding DNA: TGTGCCAGCAGCTTAGCGGAGACAGGGTCCTCCTACGAGCAGTACTTC. This translates into CASSLAETGSSYEQYF.

The chain joins TRBV10-3 to TRBJ2-3; the match to TRBD2 covers 10 bases. Per germline, CDR1 ENHRY and CDR2 SYGVKD. This CDR3 spans 18 amino acids. J lost 3 bases, V lost 6 bases, and 15 bases had no gene match. CDR3 DNA sequence: TGTGCCATCAGCATCGAGCCCGCCCTAGCGGGGGCAACAGATACGCAGTATTTT. The encoded protein is CAISIEPALAGATDTQYF.

The chain recombines TRBV6-5 with TRBJ1-6; maybe TRBD1 (6 bases). V was shortened by 0 bases and J by 8 bases, with 14 bases between the two germline ends. Germline V gene lookup returns CDR1 MNHEY and CDR2 SVGAGI. CDR3 length: 16 amino acids. CDR3 DNA: TGTGCCAGCAGTTACTCGCCAGGGGTCAGTTATTCACCCCTCCACTTT. This sequence encodes CASSYSPGVSYSPLHF.

The chain couples TRBV15 to TRBJ2-4; possible D gene TRBD1, 5 bases. There are 13 residues in the CDR3. V shed 0 bases and J shed 8 bases, with 8 bases lying between them. CDR1 LNHNV and CDR2 YYDKDF come from the germline V gene (reference sequence). The CDR3 bases are TGTGCCACCAGCAGAGACAGGGCGGACATTCAGTACTTC. Its translation is CATSRDRADIQYF.

This clonotype was counted only a few times. The gene calls are TRBV9 and TRBJ2-7, with TRBD1 matching over 9 bases. Germline loops: CDR1 SGDLS, CDR2 YYNGEE. With 7 bases clipped from V and 4 bases from J, the junction kept 9 bases outside the gene matches. The length of the CDR3 is 14 residues. The CDR3 DNA follows: TGTGCCAGCGGAGACAGGGGGAAAAAGTACGAGCAGTACTTC. This sequence encodes CASGDRGKKYEQYF.

This clonotype was seen a handful of times. This chain links TRBV19 with TRBJ2-7; D gene uncertain. V was shortened by 0 bases and J by 4 bases, with 13 bases between the two germline ends. The CDR3 length is 15 residues. Germline CDR1 is LNHDA and CDR2 is SQIVND (reference sequence). The CDR3 reads CASSIDNSLGYEQYF. The CDR3 region has the DNA TGTGCCAGTAGTATAGACAACTCTTTGGGATACGAGCAGTACTTC.

This clonotype occurred a few times. This chain links TRBV28 with TRBJ1-5; D not resolved. Germline-derived CDR1 and CDR2 are MDHEN and SYDVKM. Trimming took 5 bases from V and 0 from J, leaving 14 bases between them. The CDR3 is 16 residues long. CDR3 bases: TGTGCCAGCAGTCCTCCGGGCCGTCATAGCAATCAGCCCCAGCATTTT. Encoded protein: CASSPPGRHSNQPQHF.

This clonotype was observed a few times. The chain carries TRBV5-1 and TRBJ1-1, with 8 bases aligning to TRBD1. Looked up from germline, CDR1 is SGHRS and CDR2 is YFSETQ. The CDR3 loop spans 12 amino acids. Unmatched junction bases numbered 4, after V lost 3 bases and J lost 9 bases. CDR3 residues: CASSSGQAKAFF. The CDR3 nucleotides read TGCGCCAGCAGCTCGGGACAGGCCAAAGCTTTCTTT.

V usage is TRBV14 and J usage is TRBJ2-7; D perhaps matches TRBD1 (6 bases). CDR3 length: 15 residues. Germline CDR1 is SGHDN and CDR2 is FVKESK. V was cut by 4 bases and J by 2 bases, with 15 bases left in between. CDR3 amino acids: CASSLWTESPYEQYF. CDR3 bases: TGTGCCAGCAGCCTATGGACAGAGAGTCCCTACGAGCAGTACTTC.